A single sample is the source of the 26 T cell receptor beta chains below, sequenced in a study of blood T cells in healthy people across ages. Next came a second PCR, run for about 7 to 12 cycles, which used a sample-barcoded 5' primer along with a J-beta primer mix. From the 5' RACE reads, TCRdb called clonotypes with MiXCR, one entry per CDR3 protein. The table includes 1.5 million to 2 million distinct CDR3 sequences, over 25% detected once. Sequencing was done on a sample of blood. These receptors originate from a woman aged 25 to 39 in good health.

On this clonotype itself: The junction does not match germline at one end; this may be a read error. The V gene is TRBV7-8, the J gene TRBJ2-3; 7 bases match TRBD1. Germline V gene lookup returns CDR1 SGHVS and CDR2 FQNEAQ. This CDR3 comprises 17 residues. The DNA of the CDR3 is TGTGCCAGCAGCCTCAAATGGCCGACAGGGAGCAAAGATACGCAGTATTTT. As protein: CASSLKWPTGSKDTQYF.

This clonotype was recorded at least ten times. The V call is TRBV20-1, the J call TRBJ2-6; D gene uncertain. Germline-derived CDR1 and CDR2 are DFQATT and SNEGSKA (reference sequence). The CDR3 runs 13 residues. Trimming took off 3 bases at V and 9 bases at J, with 12 bases between the two ends. The CDR3 DNA sequence: TGCAGTGCTAGTCGTGGGCAGGTCAACGTCCTGACTTTC. Encoded protein: CSASRGQVNVLTF.

This clonotype has more than one count but fewer than ten. This chain links TRBV28 with TRBJ1-2; D is ambiguous. Deletions cut 3 bases from V and 8 bases from J, with 16 bases between. The CDR3 is 14 residues long. CDR1 and CDR2 from the germline V gene are MDHEN and SYDVKM. This chain's CDR3 is CASSFVPLRRGYTF. For the CDR3, the DNA is TGTGCCAGCAGTTTTGTACCCCTGCGCCGCGGCTACACCTTC.

Concerning this clonotype itself: A much larger clone differs from this one at a single base, so this may be a read error. The chain carries TRBV2 and TRBJ2-5, with 11 bases fitting TRBD1. The J call may be faulty, since TRBJ2-7 better matches the DNA end. Per germline, CDR1 SNHLY and CDR2 FYNNEI. CDR3 length equals 15 residues. CDR3 DNA sequence: TGTGCCAGCAGTGAAGCGGGACAGGGGGCCTACGAGCAGTACTTC. It is translated as CASSEAGQGAYEQYF.

The table lists this clonotype with many counts. The chain recombines TRBV20-1 with TRBJ2-7; a possible D gene is TRBD1 (5 bases). Germline assignment: CDR1 DFQATT and CDR2 SNEGSKA (reference sequence). The CDR3 consists of 10 residues. V lost 6 bases and J 7 bases, leaving 10 bases between the germline ends. The CDR3 spells CSASRGEQYF. The CDR3 nucleotides read TGCAGTGCCTCAAGGGGAGAGCAGTACTTC.

This clonotype has only a few counts. The chain has TRBV19 and TRBJ2-1; D is unresolved. Trimming shortened V by 3 bases and J by 4 bases, and 7 bases separated the two germline ends. CDR1 is LNHDA and CDR2 is SQIVND in the germline V gene (reference sequence). The CDR3 spans 13 residues. CDR3 DNA sequence: TGTGCCAGTAGTATTGATTTTTACAATGAGCAGTTCTTC. It encodes CASSIDFYNEQFF.

The chain carries TRBV12-3 or TRBV12-4 and TRBJ2-1; D remains ambiguous. The CDR3 loop spans 14 amino acids. The ends were cut back, 6 bases at V and 5 bases at J, with 14 bases in the middle. CDR3 DNA: TGTGCCAGCAGGGATAGGACCATCAACAATGAGCAGTTCTTC. Amino acids: CASRDRTINNEQFF.

This clonotype was detected only a few times. This sequence joins TRBV24-1 and TRBJ1-5; 11 bases map to TRBD1. The CDR3 totals 15 residues. V lost 4 bases and J lost 4; bases outside the gene matches: 2. CDR1 and CDR2 (germline): KGHDR, SFDVKD. The CDR3 nucleotides are TGTGCCACCAGTGACGGGACAGGGGGAAATCAGCCCCAGCATTTT. It yields the protein CATSDGTGGNQPQHF.

This clonotype was seen a few times. The chain is built from TRBV27 and TRBJ1-3; unclear D gene. Per the germline V gene, CDR1 is MNHEY and CDR2 is SMNVEV (reference sequence). The V end lost 8 bases, the J end lost 0 bases, and 11 bases lay between the germline ends. The length of the CDR3 is 14 residues. The DNA of the CDR3 is TGTGCCAGCGCCCTCTCGTACTCTGGAAACACCATATATTTT. Translating it yields CASALSYSGNTIYF.

There are many counts of this clonotype. The chain couples TRBV10-2 to TRBJ2-7; a weak D match, TRBD2 (5 bases). Germline assignment: CDR1 WSHSY and CDR2 SAAADI. Between the trimmed V and J ends, which lost 8 bases and 4 bases, there was a span of 18 bases. The CDR3 has 14 amino acids. CDR3 nucleotide sequence: TGCGCCAGCGTCTCTACGGGGTCCCTTTACGAGCAGTACTTC. Its translation: CASVSTGSLYEQYF.

A word on this clonotype: Just one base apart from a much larger clone, this may be a read error. The chain recombines TRBV29-1 with TRBJ2-5; 10 bases map to TRBD1. CDR3 size: 18 residues. CDR1 SQVTM and CDR2 ANQGSEA come from the germline V gene. V was clipped by 4 bases and J by 11 bases; unmatched bases: 25. The DNA for the CDR3 is TGCAGCGTTGCACACGGACAGGGGGGTTTCGTATCCTACAATGAGCAGTACTTC. This encodes CSVAHGQGGFVSYNEQYF.

Remarks on this clonotype: This may be a read error, as it is one base from a much larger clone. V is TRBV5-5 and J is TRBJ1-2, with 7 positions matching TRBD1. This CDR3 is built from 15 residues. J was trimmed by 7 bases and V by 0 bases; bases with no gene match: 9. Looked up from germline, CDR1 is SGHKS and CDR2 is YYEKEE (reference sequence). This CDR3 reads CASSLVASGGVGYTF. CDR3 DNA sequence: TGTGCCAGCAGCTTGGTGGCATCAGGGGGTGTTGGCTACACCTTC.

This clonotype was counted once. This may be a read error: a much more frequent sequence differs by one nucleotide. The chain couples TRBV10-3 to TRBJ2-1; 7 nucleotides line up with TRBD1. Germline values: CDR1 ENHRY, CDR2 SYGVKD. The length of the CDR3 is 13 residues. V shed 4 bases, J shed 13 bases, and the junction held 10 bases outside the gene matches. In nucleotides, the CDR3 is TGTGCCATCAGTGCAGACACAGGGGAGACCCAGTTCTTC. Protein: CAISADTGETQFF.

The chain uses TRBV5-1 and TRBJ2-1, with 8 bases fitting TRBD1. The germline CDR1 and CDR2 sequences are SGHRS and YFSETQ. This CDR3 is 14 amino acids long. J was trimmed by 8 bases and V by 2 bases; bases with no gene match: 6. CDR3 in DNA: TGCGCCAGCAGCTTTGGACAGGGATACGATGAGCAGTTCTTC. Its protein is CASSFGQGYDEQFF. Supplemented by reference TRBV5-1 and TRBJ2-1, the full variable domain reads KAGVTQTPRYLIKTRGQQVTLSCSPISGHRSVSWYQQTPGQGLQFLFEYFSETQRNKGNFPGRFSGRQFSNSRSEMNVSTLELGDSALYLCASSFGQGYDEQFFGPGTRLTVL.

The chain is built from TRBV10-3 and TRBJ1-3, with D perhaps matching TRBD1 (5 bases). Trimming removed 8 bases from V and 2 bases from J, with 10 bases in between. Germline V gives CDR1 ENHRY, CDR2 SYGVKD. The CDR3 loop spans 13 amino acids. The CDR3: CAIGDVPGNTIYF. The DNA for the CDR3 is TGTGCCATCGGGGACGTCCCTGGAAACACCATATATTTT.

In its sample, this clonotype was seen a few times. The chain links TRBV7-2 to TRBJ2-3, with no clear D. With 5 bases removed from V and 2 bases from J, the gap between germline ends came to 17 bases. The CDR3 runs 16 residues. Germline V lookup: CDR1 SGHTA, CDR2 FQGNSA. The CDR3 is CASSLHFSSTTDTQYF. The CDR3 nucleotides are TGTGCCAGCAGCCTCCACTTTAGCTCCACCACAGATACGCAGTATTTT.

This clonotype was picked up one time. The chain has TRBV11-2 and TRBJ2-7; 8 bases match TRBD2. Germline assignment: CDR1 SGHAT and CDR2 FQNNGV. V shed 5 bases and J 4 bases; nucleotides not matched to a gene: 10. The CDR3 has 15 amino acids. The CDR3 DNA sequence: TGTGCCAGCAGCGACGGACTAGCCCCACGGTACGAGCAGTACTTC. The encoded protein is CASSDGLAPRYEQYF.

The chain joins TRBV12-3 or TRBV12-4 to TRBJ1-5, with D perhaps given as TRBD1 or TRBD2 (5 bases each). The DNA end lines up better with TRBJ2-3; the J call may be wrong. This CDR3 has 14 residues. CDR3 residues: CASSLGQGDQPQYF. The CDR3 DNA reads as TGTGCCAGCAGTTTGGGGCAGGGAGATCAGCCCCAGTATTTT.

V gene TRBV3-1 combines with J gene TRBJ2-7; D possibly corresponds to TRBD2 (5 bases). Looked up from germline, CDR1 is LGHDT and CDR2 is YNNKEL (reference sequence). This CDR3 comprises 15 residues. V lost 0 bases, J lost 2 bases, and 11 bases lay in between. CDR3 in amino acids: CASSQDIVGTYEQYF. The CDR3, as DNA: TGTGCCAGCAGCCAAGATATCGTCGGGACCTACGAGCAGTACTTC.

The J gene is TRBJ2-3, the V gene TRBV15, with D perhaps TRBD2 (5 bases). There are 19 residues in the CDR3. Germline-derived CDR1 and CDR2 are LNHNV and YYDKDF (reference sequence). The ends were cut back, 2 bases at V and 0 bases at J, with 21 bases in the middle. CDR3 amino acids: CATSRLATTAHSSTDTQYF. CDR3 bases: TGTGCCACCAGCAGACTAGCCACTACGGCCCATTCTAGCACAGATACGCAGTATTTT.

The DNA of the CDR3 is TGTGCCACCAGCAGAGGATGGGGGGGCGAGGAGACCCAGTACTTC. Its protein product is CATSRGWGGEETQYF. The V gene is TRBV15, the J gene TRBJ2-5; possibly TRBD2 for D (7 bases). In germline, CDR1 is LNHNV, CDR2 YYDKDF (reference sequence). The CDR3 sequence is 15 residues long. Trimming stripped 1 base from V and 5 bases from J, with 14 bases between.

Comments on this clonotype: The CDR3 does not close with the conserved phenylalanine or tryptophan, likely indicating a read error. This chain links TRBV12-3 or TRBV12-4 with TRBJ2-3, with D perhaps matching TRBD1 or TRBD2 (6 bases each). The CDR3 consists of 15 residues. V lost 3 bases and J 2 bases, leaving 12 bases between the germline ends. In DNA form, the CDR3 reads TGTGCCAGCAGTTTTGAAGGGGGGATCACAGATACGCAGTATTCT. Protein product: CASSFEGGITDTQYS.

The rearrangement joins TRBV29-1 to TRBJ2-7, with unresolved D. V lost 3 bases, J lost 5 bases, and 14 bases lay in between. From germline, CDR1 is SQVTM and CDR2 ANQGSEA. This CDR3 is built from 13 residues. CDR3 sequence: CSVDTGFGDEQYF. In nucleotides, the CDR3 is TGCAGCGTTGATACCGGATTCGGAGACGAGCAGTACTTC.

The chain recombines TRBV20-1 with TRBJ1-1; 9 bases match TRBD1. V gave up 0 bases and J gave up 3 bases; unmatched junction bases: 8. The CDR3 extends over 16 amino acids. The germline V gene has CDR1 DFQATT and CDR2 SNEGSKA (reference sequence). For the CDR3, the DNA is TGCAGTGCTAGAGACGGGGGACAGGGTTGGGACACTGAAGCTTTCTTT. This translates into CSARDGGQGWDTEAFF.

This clonotype was seen a single time. The chain joins TRBV13 to TRBJ1-1; D remains ambiguous. The V and J ends lost 0 bases and 11 bases respectively, with 10 bases between them. CDR3 length: 12 residues. Germline V gene data show CDR1 as PRHDT and CDR2 as FYEKMQ (reference sequence). Here the CDR3 DNA reads TGTGCCAGCAGCTTAGGTTGGCTAGAGGCTTTCTTT. Translating gives CASSLGWLEAFF.

V is TRBV6-1 and J is TRBJ1-6; 8 nucleotides align to TRBD1. Germline values: CDR1 MNHNS, CDR2 SASEGT. This CDR3 is built from 17 residues. V shed 4 bases and J 5 bases; nucleotides not matched to a gene: 10. The CDR3 protein is CASSATTGVYDNSPLHF. The CDR3 bases are TGTGCCAGCAGTGCCACGACAGGGGTTTACGATAATTCACCCCTCCACTTT.